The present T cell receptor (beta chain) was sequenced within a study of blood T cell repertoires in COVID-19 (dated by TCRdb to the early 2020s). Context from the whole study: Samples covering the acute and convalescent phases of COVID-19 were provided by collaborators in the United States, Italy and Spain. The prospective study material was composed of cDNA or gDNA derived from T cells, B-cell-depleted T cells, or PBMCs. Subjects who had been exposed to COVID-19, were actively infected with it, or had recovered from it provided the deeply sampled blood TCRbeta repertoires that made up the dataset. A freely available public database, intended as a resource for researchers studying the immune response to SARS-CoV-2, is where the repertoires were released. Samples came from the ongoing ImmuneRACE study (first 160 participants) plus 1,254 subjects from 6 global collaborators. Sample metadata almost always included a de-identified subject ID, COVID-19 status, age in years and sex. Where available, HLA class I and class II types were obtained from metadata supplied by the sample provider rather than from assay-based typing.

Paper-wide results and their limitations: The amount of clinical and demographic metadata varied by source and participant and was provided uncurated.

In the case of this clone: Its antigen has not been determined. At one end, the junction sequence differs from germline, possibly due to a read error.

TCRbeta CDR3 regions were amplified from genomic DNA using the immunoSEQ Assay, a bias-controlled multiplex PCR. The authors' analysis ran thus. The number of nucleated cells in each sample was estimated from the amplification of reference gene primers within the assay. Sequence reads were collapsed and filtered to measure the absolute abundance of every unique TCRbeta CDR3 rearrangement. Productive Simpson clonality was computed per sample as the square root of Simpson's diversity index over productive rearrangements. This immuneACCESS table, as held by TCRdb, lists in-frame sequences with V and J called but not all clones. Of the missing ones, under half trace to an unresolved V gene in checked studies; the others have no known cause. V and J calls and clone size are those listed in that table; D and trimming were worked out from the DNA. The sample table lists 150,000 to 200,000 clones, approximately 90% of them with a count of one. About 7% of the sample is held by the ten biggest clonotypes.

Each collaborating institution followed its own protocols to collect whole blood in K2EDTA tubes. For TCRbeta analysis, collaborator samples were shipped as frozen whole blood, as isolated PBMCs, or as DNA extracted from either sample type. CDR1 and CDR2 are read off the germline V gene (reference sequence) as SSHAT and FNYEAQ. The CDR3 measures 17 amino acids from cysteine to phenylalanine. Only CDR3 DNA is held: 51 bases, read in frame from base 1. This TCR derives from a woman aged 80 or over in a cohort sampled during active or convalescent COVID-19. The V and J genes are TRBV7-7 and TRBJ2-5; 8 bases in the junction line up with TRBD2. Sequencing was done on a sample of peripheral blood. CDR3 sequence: CASSLVLGGGREETQYF. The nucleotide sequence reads TGTGCTAGCAGCTTAGTTCTTGGCGGGGGGCGAGAAGAGACCCAGTACTTC.